The T cell receptor (beta chain) described here comes from a study of T cell responses to AZD1222 COVID-19 vaccine. Study-wide results and limits: Repertoire sampling occurred only after the peak T cell response. Unmutated variant regions are reportedly targeted by nearly half of spike-specific TCRs. Spike was spanned by vaccine-associated CD4 TCRs, with dominance at 160-218 and 743-854. Elevations in Spike-specific TCR breadth and depth followed administration of two AZD1222 doses.

Measured with immunoSEQ multiplex PCR; TCRdb has only the in-frame clones, and not every one. The table records fewer than 120,000 clones, 92% of them present only once. About this clone itself: Its antigen is unknown.

This receptor was taken from an adult who received the AZD1222 COVID-19 vaccine. The source material was peripheral blood, sampled 28 days after the second AZD1222 dose.

As DNA, the CDR3 is TGCGCCAGCAGCAATTCCGGGATGGAAGAGACCCAGTACTTC. It specifies CASSNSGMEETQYF. This chain uses TRBV5-1 with TRBJ2-5; TRBD2 might be the D (5 bases). Germline values: CDR1 SGHRS, CDR2 YFSETQ. The CDR3 is 14 residues long. V was clipped by 4 bases and J by 3 bases, with 13 bases between them.